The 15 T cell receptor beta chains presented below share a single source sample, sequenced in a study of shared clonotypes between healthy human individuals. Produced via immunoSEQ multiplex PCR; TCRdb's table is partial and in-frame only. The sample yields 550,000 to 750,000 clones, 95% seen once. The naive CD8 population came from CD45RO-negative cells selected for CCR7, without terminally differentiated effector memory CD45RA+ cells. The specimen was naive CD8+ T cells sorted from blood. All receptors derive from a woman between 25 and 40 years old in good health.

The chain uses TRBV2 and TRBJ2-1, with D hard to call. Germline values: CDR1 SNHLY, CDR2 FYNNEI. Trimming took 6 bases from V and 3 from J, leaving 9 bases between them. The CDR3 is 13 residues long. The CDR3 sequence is CASSETHYNEQFF. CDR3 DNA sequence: TGTGCCAGCAGCGAGACCCACTACAATGAGCAGTTCTTC.

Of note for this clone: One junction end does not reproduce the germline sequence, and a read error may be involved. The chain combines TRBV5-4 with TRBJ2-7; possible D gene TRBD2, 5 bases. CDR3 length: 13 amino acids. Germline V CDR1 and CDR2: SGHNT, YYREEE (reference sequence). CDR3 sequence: CASTRPGYQVIFF. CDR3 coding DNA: TGTGCCAGCACCCGGCCGGGGTACCAAGTTATTTTCTTC.

In nucleotides, the CDR3 is TGTGCCAGCAGTGATTTCGGCACAGATACGCAGTATTTT. This gives the protein CASSDFGTDTQYF. V gene TRBV2 combines with J gene TRBJ2-3; D uncertain. V was clipped by 3 bases and J by 1 base, with 5 bases between them. The germline CDR1 and CDR2 sequences are SNHLY and FYNNEI. The length of the CDR3 is 13 residues.

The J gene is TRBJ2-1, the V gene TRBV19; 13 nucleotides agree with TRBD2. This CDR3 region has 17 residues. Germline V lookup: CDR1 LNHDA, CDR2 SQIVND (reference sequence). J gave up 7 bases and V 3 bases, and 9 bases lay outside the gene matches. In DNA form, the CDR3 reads TGTGCCAGTAGTATTAAGAGACTAGCGGGAGGAGGGAATGAGCAGTTCTTC. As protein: CASSIKRLAGGGNEQFF.

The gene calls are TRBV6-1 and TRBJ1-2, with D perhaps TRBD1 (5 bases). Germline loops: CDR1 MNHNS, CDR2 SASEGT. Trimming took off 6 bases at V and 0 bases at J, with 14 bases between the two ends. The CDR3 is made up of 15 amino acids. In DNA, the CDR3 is TGTGCCAGCAGGGACCCTCAGGGAGCTAACTATGGCTACACCTTC. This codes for CASRDPQGANYGYTF.

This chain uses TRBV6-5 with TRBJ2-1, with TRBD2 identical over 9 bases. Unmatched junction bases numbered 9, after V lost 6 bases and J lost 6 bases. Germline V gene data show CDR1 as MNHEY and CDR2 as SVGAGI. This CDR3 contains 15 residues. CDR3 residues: CASRPLAGFGNEQFF. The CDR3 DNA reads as TGTGCCAGCAGACCCCTAGCGGGATTTGGCAATGAGCAGTTCTTC.

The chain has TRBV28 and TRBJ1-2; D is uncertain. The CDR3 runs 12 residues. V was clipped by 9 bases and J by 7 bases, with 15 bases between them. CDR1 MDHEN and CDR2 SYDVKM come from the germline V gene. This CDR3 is CASKDSGGGYTF. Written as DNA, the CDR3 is TGTGCCAGTAAGGACTCTGGCGGTGGCTACACCTTC.

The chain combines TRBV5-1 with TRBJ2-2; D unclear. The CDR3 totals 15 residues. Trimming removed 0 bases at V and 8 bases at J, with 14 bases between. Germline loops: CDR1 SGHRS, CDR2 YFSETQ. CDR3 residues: CASSLAGSTLGELFF. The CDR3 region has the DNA TGCGCCAGCAGCTTGGCCGGCTCGACCCTGGGGGAGCTGTTTTTT.

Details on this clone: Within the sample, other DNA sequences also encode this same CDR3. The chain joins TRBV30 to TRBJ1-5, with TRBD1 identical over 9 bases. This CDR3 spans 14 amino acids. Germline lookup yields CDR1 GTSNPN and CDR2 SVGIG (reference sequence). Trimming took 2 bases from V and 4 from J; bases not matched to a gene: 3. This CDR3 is CAWSPGQGNQPQHF. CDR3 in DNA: TGTGCCTGGAGTCCGGGACAGGGAAATCAGCCCCAGCATTTT.

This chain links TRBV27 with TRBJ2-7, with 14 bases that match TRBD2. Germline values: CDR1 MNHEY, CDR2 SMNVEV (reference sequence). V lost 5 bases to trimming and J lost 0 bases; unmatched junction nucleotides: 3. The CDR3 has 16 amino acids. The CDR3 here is CASSRGTSGSSYEQYF. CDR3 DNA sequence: TGTGCCAGCAGTCGGGGGACTAGCGGGAGCTCCTACGAGCAGTACTTC.

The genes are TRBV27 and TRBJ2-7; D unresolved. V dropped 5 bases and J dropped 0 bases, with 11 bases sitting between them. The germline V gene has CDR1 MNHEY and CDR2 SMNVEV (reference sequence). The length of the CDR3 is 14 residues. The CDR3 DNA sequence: TGTGCCAGCAGTCCGCCCCTGCGCTCCTACGAGCAGTACTTC. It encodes CASSPPLRSYEQYF.

CDR3 amino acids: CASSEGWRGEQYF. The CDR3, as DNA: TGCGCCAGCAGTGAGGGTTGGAGGGGTGAGCAGTACTTC. The chain employs TRBV10-1 and TRBJ2-7; a possible D gene is TRBD2 (6 bases). Per germline, CDR1 WNHNN and CDR2 SYGVQD (reference sequence). V was shortened by 2 bases and J by 7 bases, with 12 bases between the two germline ends. The CDR3 runs to 13 residues.

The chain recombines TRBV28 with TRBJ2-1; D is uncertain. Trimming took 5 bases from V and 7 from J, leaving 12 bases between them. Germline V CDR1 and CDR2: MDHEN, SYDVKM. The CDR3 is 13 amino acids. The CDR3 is CASSPPARNEQFF. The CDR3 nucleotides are TGTGCCAGCAGTCCCCCAGCTAGGAATGAGCAGTTCTTC.

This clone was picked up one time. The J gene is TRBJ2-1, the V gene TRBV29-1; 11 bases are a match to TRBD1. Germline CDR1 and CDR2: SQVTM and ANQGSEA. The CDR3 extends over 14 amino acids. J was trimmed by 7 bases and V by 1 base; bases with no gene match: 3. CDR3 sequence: CSVEGRDRGNEQFF. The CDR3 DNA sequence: TGCAGCGTTGAAGGCCGGGACAGGGGGAATGAGCAGTTCTTC.

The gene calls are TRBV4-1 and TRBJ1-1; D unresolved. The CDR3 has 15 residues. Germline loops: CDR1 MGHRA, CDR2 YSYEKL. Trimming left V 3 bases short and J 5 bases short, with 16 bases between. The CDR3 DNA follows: TGCGCCAGCAGCCAGTACGAGGGCGTACAAACTGAAGCTTTCTTT. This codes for CASSQYEGVQTEAFF.